This TCR beta chain emerged from a study of molecular identifiers for immune sequencing clone quantification. Study conclusions and caveats: Whereas naive cells kept under 1% of molecules in clones above 20 RNA copies, such clones held over 98% in effectors.

TCRdb independently ran MiXCR on the PCR reads; one entry per CDR3 protein. This table holds more than 250,000 distinct CDR3 sequences, over 20% found once. The CDR3 spans 15 residues. Germline V lookup: CDR1 MNHEY, CDR2 SVGAGI. Between the trimmed V and J ends, which lost 2 bases and 1 base, there was a span of 11 bases. The table lists this clonotype with many counts. The antigen remains unidentified. The receptor comes from a human donor in good health. Some libraries in this study had Jurkat cell RNA spiked in. The gene calls are TRBV6-5 and TRBJ1-1; D perhaps matches TRBD1 (6 bases). Material for sequencing was naive CD8+ T cells from blood, with Jurkat cell RNA spiked in. The sample's subset: FACS-sorted CD8+CD4-CCR7+CD45RA+ naive T cells. The CDR3 DNA sequence: TGTGCCAGCAGTTACGGGTCGGACAGGAACACTGAAGCTTTCTTT. This sequence encodes CASSYGSDRNTEAFF.